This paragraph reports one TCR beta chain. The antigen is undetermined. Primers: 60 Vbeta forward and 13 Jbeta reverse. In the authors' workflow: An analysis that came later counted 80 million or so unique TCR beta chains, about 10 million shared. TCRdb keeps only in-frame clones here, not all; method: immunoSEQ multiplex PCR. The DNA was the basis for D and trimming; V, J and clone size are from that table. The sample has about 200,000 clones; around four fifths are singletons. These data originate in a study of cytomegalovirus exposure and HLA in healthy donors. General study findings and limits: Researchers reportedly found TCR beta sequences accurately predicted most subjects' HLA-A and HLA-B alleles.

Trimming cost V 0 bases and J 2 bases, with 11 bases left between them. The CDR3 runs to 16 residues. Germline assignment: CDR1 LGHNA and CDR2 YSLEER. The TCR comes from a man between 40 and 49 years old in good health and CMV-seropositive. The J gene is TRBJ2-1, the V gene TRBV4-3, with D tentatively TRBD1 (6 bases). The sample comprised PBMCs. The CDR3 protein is CASSQDPTGAYNEQFF. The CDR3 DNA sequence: TGCGCCAGCAGCCAAGATCCGACAGGCGCCTACAATGAGCAGTTCTTC.